This T cell receptor (beta chain) was sequenced in a study of blood T cell repertoires in COVID-19. Study-level information: The samples span acute and convalescent COVID-19 from the United States, Italy and Spain.

CDR1 is SGHTA and CDR2 is FQGNSA in the germline V gene. Trimming stripped 5 bases from V and 2 bases from J, with 13 bases between. CDR3 size: 14 residues. Enrollees, about 18 to 95 years old, lived in 24 US areas. Cohorts were assigned according to the clinical history that participants reported. Recovery meant two consecutive negative NP/OP PCR tests, professional clearance, or resolved symptoms. Repertoires were generated with immunoSEQ multiplex PCR, while TCRdb's copy carries only in-frame clones and drops some. The sample has 360,000 or so clones; over 80% are singletons. This TCR was recovered from a woman aged 50 to 60 who had recovered from COVID-19. The rearrangement joins TRBV7-2 to TRBJ2-7; D perhaps matches TRBD1 (6 bases). The sample comprised PBMCs or T cells enriched from blood (not recorded which). The CDR3 reads CASSTRTATYEQYF. The CDR3, as DNA: TGTGCCAGCAGCACCCGGACAGCAACCTACGAGCAGTACTTC.